This paragraph covers one T cell receptor beta chain sequence. The data derive from a study of blood T cell repertoires in COVID-19. TCRdb keeps only in-frame clones here, not all; method: immunoSEQ multiplex PCR. The table records under 85,000 clones, roughly 80% of them present only once. Germline V gives CDR1 WNHNN, CDR2 SYGVQD (reference sequence). There are 11 residues in the CDR3. V lost 8 bases, J lost 4 bases, and 8 bases lay in between. The material sequenced was peripheral blood. The receptor comes from a man in his sixties with active or convalescent COVID-19. The chain links TRBV10-1 to TRBJ1-1; tentative D call: TRBD1 (5 bases). In nucleotides, the CDR3 is TGCGCCAGCGACAGTTTCACTGAAGCTTTCTTT. It is translated as CASDSFTEAFF.